Listed here are 27 T cell receptor beta chains from one sample, sequenced in a study of beta chain features in type 1 diabetes. General observations from the study: Among all four CD4+ subsets, Type 1 diabetes patients had TCRB CDR3s that were moderately but significantly shorter.

Reverse transcription of all isolated RNA meant that expressed TCRB transcripts were sequenced. The table came from immunoSEQ multiplex PCR; TCRdb's copy has only in-frame clones and leaves some out. The sample lists roughly 150,000 clones, around 8% seen once, with approximately 0.85% in the top ten. The antigens of these receptors remain unknown. The sequencing input was central memory CD4+ T cells from blood. These receptors were obtained from a woman aged 40 to 50 with type 1 diabetes.

This clone was recorded a few times. The chain uses TRBV28 and TRBJ2-1; 7 bases map to TRBD2. J was trimmed by 3 bases and V by 2 bases; bases with no gene match: 7. Germline V CDR1 and CDR2: MDHEN, SYDVKM. The CDR3 extends over 16 amino acids. The CDR3 here is CASSLSTTSFYNEQFF. CDR3 nucleotide sequence: TGTGCCAGCAGTTTAAGTACGACTAGCTTCTACAATGAGCAGTTCTTC. Full variable domain (missing parts from reference TRBV28 and TRBJ2-1): DVKVTQSSRYLVKRTGEKVFLECVQDMDHENMFWYRQDPGLGLRLIYFSYDVKMKEKGDIPEGYSVSREKKERFSLILESASTNQTSMYLCASSLSTTSFYNEQFFGPGTRLTVL.

This clone was picked up a small number of times. The DNA of the CDR3 is TGTGCCAGCAGCTTAGGCGGGAACCAAGAGACCCAGTACTTC. It specifies CASSLGGNQETQYF. The rearrangement uses TRBV7-2 and TRBJ2-5; possibly TRBD2 for D (6 bases). V lost 1 base to trimming and J lost 0 bases, with 6 bases between them. The germline V gene has CDR1 SGHTA and CDR2 FQGNSA. CDR3 size: 14 residues. Based on the CDR3 plus reference TRBV7-2 and TRBJ2-5, the full variable domain is GAGVSQSPSNKVTEKGKDVELRCDPISGHTALYWYRQSLGQGLEFLIYFQGNSAPDKSGLPSDRFSAERTGGSVSTLTIQRTQQEDSAVYLCASSLGGNQETQYFGPGTRLLVL.

This clone has at least ten counts. The chain uses TRBV13 and TRBJ1-4; the D is unclear. Trimming took off 3 bases at V and 0 bases at J, with 5 bases between the two ends. This CDR3 comprises 14 residues. Germline V lookup: CDR1 PRHDT, CDR2 FYEKMQ (reference sequence). The CDR3 DNA follows: TGTGCCAGCAGCTTTACTGCAACTAATGAAAAACTGTTTTTT. It is translated as CASSFTATNEKLFF.

The V gene is TRBV29-1, the J gene TRBJ2-7; D is possibly TRBD1 (6 bases). Trimming cost V 4 bases and J 2 bases, with 12 bases left between them. CDR1 and CDR2 from the germline V gene are SQVTM and ANQGSEA. This CDR3 region has 13 residues. The CDR3 sequence: CSVAGAGPYEQYF. CDR3 nucleotides: TGCAGCGTTGCAGGGGCAGGGCCCTACGAGCAGTACTTC.

The chain is built from TRBV6-1 and TRBJ2-5; maybe TRBD2 (6 bases). The germline V gene has CDR1 MNHNS and CDR2 SASEGT. CDR3 length equals 15 residues. Trimming took off 0 bases at V and 3 bases at J, with 11 bases between the two ends. The chain's CDR3 is CASSEASLAEETQYF. The DNA for the CDR3 is TGTGCCAGCAGTGAAGCGTCACTAGCCGAAGAGACCCAGTACTTC.

This clone has just a few counts. This chain joins TRBV30 and TRBJ2-2; perhaps TRBD2 as D (5 bases). This CDR3 comprises 13 residues. The germline V gene encodes CDR1 GTSNPN and CDR2 SVGIG (reference sequence). V was trimmed by 3 bases and J by 4 bases, leaving 9 bases between them. This CDR3 is CAWSNGGTGELFF. CDR3 sequence (DNA): TGTGCCTGGAGCAACGGAGGCACCGGGGAGCTGTTTTTT.

The chain uses TRBV9 and TRBJ2-1, with D tentatively TRBD1 (5 bases). V was shortened by 3 bases and J by 2 bases, with 15 bases between the two germline ends. The CDR3 is 16 residues long. Per germline, CDR1 SGDLS and CDR2 YYNGEE. For the CDR3, the DNA is TGTGCCAGCAGCGCCAGACAGTCGAGCACCTACAATGAGCAGTTCTTC. This sequence encodes CASSARQSSTYNEQFF.

This clone has more than one count but fewer than ten. The V gene is TRBV11-2, the J gene TRBJ2-7; 13 bases fit TRBD2. The CDR3 runs 15 residues. Losses at the gene ends were 5 bases for V and 2 bases for J; bases not matched to a gene: 3. Germline V gene data show CDR1 as SGHAT and CDR2 as FQNNGV. The CDR3, as DNA: TGTGCCAGCAGCCCGGGACTAGCGGGGCCCTACGAGCAGTACTTC. Amino acid sequence: CASSPGLAGPYEQYF.

The DNA of the CDR3 is TGTGCCAGCAGCTCCTCGGACAGCTACGAGCAGTACTTC. Its translation: CASSSSDSYEQYF. The genes are TRBV11-3 and TRBJ2-7, with D possibly being TRBD1 (6 bases). V dropped 4 bases and J dropped 3 bases, with 10 bases sitting between them. The CDR3 has 13 amino acids. Germline CDR1 and CDR2: SGHNT and YENEEA.

This clone was recorded a few times. DNA for the CDR3: TGTGCCAGCAGTCCATGGGACACCGCCTATGGCTACACCTTC. It yields the protein CASSPWDTAYGYTF. The chain carries TRBV27 and TRBJ1-2; TRBD1 is a possible D gene (6 bases). CDR3 size: 14 residues. V lost 5 bases to trimming and J lost 4 bases, with 14 bases between them. Germline V gives CDR1 MNHEY, CDR2 SMNVEV (reference sequence).

The chain recombines TRBV18 with TRBJ1-1; 7 nucleotides align to TRBD1. The CDR3 has 16 residues. J was trimmed by 5 bases and V by 6 bases; bases with no gene match: 15. Germline V gene sequence: CDR1 KGHSH, CDR2 LQKENI. The CDR3 DNA sequence: TGTGCCAGCTCGCCGACAGGGATTGCCCCAGGAACTGAAGCTTTCTTT. This codes for CASSPTGIAPGTEAFF.

This clone was seen ten or more times. The chain combines TRBV29-1 with TRBJ1-5, with 7 bases fitting TRBD1. Germline V gene data show CDR1 as SQVTM and CDR2 as ANQGSEA. CDR3 length equals 12 residues. With V trimmed by 8 bases and J by 6 bases, 7 bases remained unmatched. The CDR3 reads CSTGQDGQPQHF. CDR3 DNA: TGCAGCACCGGACAGGACGGTCAGCCCCAGCATTTT.

This chain joins TRBV5-6 and TRBJ1-1; no firm D call. Trimming stripped 2 bases from V and 5 bases from J, with 13 bases between. The CDR3 consists of 14 residues. Germline V CDR1 and CDR2: SGHDT, YYEEEE. In DNA, the CDR3 is TGTGCCAGCAGCTTTGGATCCCGCGGGACTGAAGCTTTCTTT. Translated: CASSFGSRGTEAFF. The whole variable domain, filled in from reference TRBV5-6 and TRBJ1-1, reads DAGVTQSPTHLIKTRGQQVTLRCSPKSGHDTVSWYQQALGQGPQFIFQYYEEEERQRGNFPDRFSGHQFPNYSSELNVNALLLGDSALYLCASSFGSRGTEAFFGQGTRLTVV.

This clone showed up just a few times. The genes are TRBV6-1 and TRBJ2-3, with D maybe TRBD2 (6 bases). Germline CDR1 and CDR2: MNHNS and SASEGT. V lost 4 bases to trimming and J lost 1 base, with 9 bases between them. CDR3 size: 14 residues. CDR3 nucleotides: TGTGCCAGCAGTGCGGGGGATGGCACAGATACGCAGTATTTT. As protein: CASSAGDGTDTQYF.

This clone has only a few counts. This sequence joins TRBV29-1 and TRBJ2-1; 15 bases agree with TRBD2. The CDR3 covers 18 residues. Germline assignment: CDR1 SQVTM and CDR2 ANQGSEA. With V trimmed by 4 bases and J by 2 bases, 9 bases remained unmatched. The CDR3 protein is CSVAIPWTSGGAYNEQFF. DNA for the CDR3: TGCAGCGTTGCGATTCCATGGACTAGCGGGGGGGCCTACAATGAGCAGTTCTTC.

This clone appeared a few times. The V gene is TRBV15, the J gene TRBJ1-5, with D unclear. Per the germline V gene, CDR1 is LNHNV and CDR2 is YYDKDF (reference sequence). The CDR3 extends over 13 amino acids. V gave up 1 base and J gave up 8 bases, with 9 bases separating them. DNA for the CDR3: TGTGCCACCAGCAGAGGTGACGACAAGCCCCAGCATTTT. Its translation is CATSRGDDKPQHF.

The CDR3 nucleotides read TGTGCCAGCAGCCCCGGGACTAGAGACGGGGAGACCCAGTACTTC. Translating it yields CASSPGTRDGETQYF. The rearrangement links TRBV7-8 to TRBJ2-5; 8 bases fit TRBD2. The CDR3 runs 15 residues. Trimming at V came to 5 bases and at J to 5 bases, leaving 10 bases not matched to a gene. Germline V gene sequence: CDR1 SGHVS, CDR2 FQNEAQ.

This rearrangement joins TRBV18 to TRBJ2-2; the match to TRBD2 covers 7 bases. CDR1 and CDR2 from the germline V gene are KGHSH and LQKENI. The CDR3 is 15 residues long. The junction had 5 bases not matched to a gene; V was cut back by 2 bases and J by 5 bases. In DNA, the CDR3 is TGTGCCAGCTCACCATTTCCCGGGAGGACCGGGGAGCTGTTTTTT. Protein product: CASSPFPGRTGELFF.

This clone was picked up a small number of times. The V gene is TRBV5-1, the J gene TRBJ2-7; a possible D gene is TRBD1 (6 bases). CDR1 SGHRS and CDR2 YFSETQ come from the germline V gene. The CDR3 spans 14 residues. Trimming removed 2 bases at V and 0 bases at J, with 9 bases between. CDR3 sequence (DNA): TGCGCCAGCAGCTTTGGACAGATCTCCTACGAGCAGTACTTC. Encoded protein: CASSFGQISYEQYF.

This clone was detected a few times. Additional DNA sequences in this sample encode the identical CDR3. The chain is built from TRBV20-1 and TRBJ2-3; no reliable D call. The CDR3 spans 11 residues. V lost 4 bases and J 1 base, leaving 3 bases between the germline ends. Germline V lookup: CDR1 DFQATT, CDR2 SNEGSKA (reference sequence). CDR3 DNA sequence: TGCAGTGCTACTCGCACAGATACGCAGTATTTT. It yields the protein CSATRTDTQYF.

Many counts were recorded for this clone. This chain connects TRBV9 to TRBJ1-5; D remains unclear. This CDR3 spans 13 amino acids. Deletions cut 1 base from V and 8 bases from J, with 10 bases between. Germline CDR1 is SGDLS and CDR2 is YYNGEE. Here the CDR3 DNA reads TGTGCCAGCAGCGTAACCGGTGTAGAGCCCCAGCATTTT. This translates into CASSVTGVEPQHF.

This clone has more than one count but fewer than ten. This chain joins TRBV7-9 and TRBJ2-1; 9 nucleotides align to TRBD1. Germline V gives CDR1 SEHNR, CDR2 FQNEAQ (reference sequence). The CDR3 is 12 amino acids. V was clipped by 5 bases and J by 13 bases; unmatched bases: 6. CDR3 sequence reads: CASSADRGGQFF. In DNA, the CDR3 is TGTGCCAGCAGCGCCGACAGGGGGGGACAGTTCTTC.

This clone was found a few times. The chain recombines TRBV5-1 with TRBJ2-5; 10 bases agree with TRBD2. The CDR3 covers 17 residues. In germline, CDR1 is SGHRS, CDR2 YFSETQ. The ends lost 4 bases at V and 5 bases at J; junction bases unmatched: 14. For the CDR3, the DNA is TGCGCCAGCAGCAAGGACAGCGGGGGGGCCGAGAGGGAGACCCAGTACTTC. It codes for CASSKDSGGAERETQYF.

This chain links TRBV5-1 with TRBJ1-4, with D perhaps TRBD1 (6 bases). The V gene's germline CDR1 is SGHRS and CDR2 YFSETQ. There are 15 residues in the CDR3. V lost 2 bases, J lost 4 bases, and 12 bases lay in between. The CDR3 spells CASSLQGSFNEKLFF. CDR3 coding DNA: TGCGCCAGCAGCTTACAGGGTTCGTTTAATGAAAAACTGTTTTTT.

The chain has TRBV19 and TRBJ1-5, with D tentatively TRBD1 (6 bases). The V gene lost 6 bases and the J gene lost 7 bases, with 13 bases spanning the gap. This CDR3 region has 13 residues. Germline V lookup: CDR1 LNHDA, CDR2 SQIVND (reference sequence). The CDR3 DNA sequence: TGTGCCAGTAGAGGACAGATGGGGCAGCCCCAGCATTTT. As protein: CASRGQMGQPQHF.

This clone was seen a handful of times. This chain joins TRBV9 and TRBJ1-5; tentatively, D is TRBD1 (6 bases). The CDR3 totals 16 residues. Trimming removed 0 bases at V and 4 bases at J, with 14 bases between. From germline, CDR1 is SGDLS and CDR2 YYNGEE. The CDR3 DNA reads TGTGCCAGCAGCGTAGGCGGGGGCGACGGGAATCAGCCCCAGCATTTT. This codes for CASSVGGGDGNQPQHF.

The chain has TRBV5-6 and TRBJ2-1; 9 bases fit TRBD1. The CDR3 has 17 residues. J lost 6 bases, V lost 2 bases, and 12 bases had no gene match. CDR1 is SGHDT, CDR2 YYEEEE, per germline. CDR3 sequence: CASSFPGGTGTINEQFF. In DNA, the CDR3 is TGTGCCAGCAGCTTCCCTGGGGGGACAGGGACCATCAATGAGCAGTTCTTC.